This TCR beta chain was documented in a study of blood T cell repertoires in COVID-19. The assay was immunoSEQ multiplex PCR, and TCRdb's table has in-frame clones only and misses some. The sample contains about 140,000 clones, 80% to 85% of which appear only once. Looked up from germline, CDR1 is SGHAT and CDR2 is FQNNGV. The CDR3 covers 11 residues. V was cut by 3 bases and J by 4 bases, with 2 bases left in between. The clonotype comes from a middle-aged man with acute COVID-19. Sequences were obtained from PBMCs or T cells enriched from blood (not recorded which). V usage is TRBV11-2 and J usage is TRBJ2-3; D not resolved. The CDR3 reads CASSFSDTQYF. CDR3 bases: TGTGCCAGCAGCTTCTCAGATACGCAGTATTTT.